This TCR beta chain was sequenced for a study of cytomegalovirus exposure and HLA in healthy donors (dated by TCRdb to about 2017). As for the study more broadly: An earlier analysis of roughly 570 of the donors reported approximately 280 Gb of sequence data and around 120 million unique TCR beta sequences obtained from approximately 180 million T cells. The study aimed to test whether cataloging public T cell receptors could reveal signatures of past pathogen exposure. Alongside the repertoire data, information on donor age, sex, ethnicity and CMV serostatus was compiled. A handful of DR-DQ haplotypes were handled as single units for association and clustering because linkage in the cohort was strong. A separate validation cohort of approximately 120 different subjects was used in addition to the approximately 640-subject first cohort. The number of donors typed differed by locus, with roughly 620-640 for A, B, C, DRB1 and DQB1, 522 for DQA1, under 610 for DPA1, and some 470 for DPB1. In the later analysis, no new phenotypic data were used to find candidate immune exposures; instead, reliance was placed on TCR beta sequences and their occurrence across donors. To predict cytomegalovirus infection status, the study combined high-throughput TCR immunosequencing, statistical association of individual TCRs with disease status, and machine learning. A later analysis re-examined previously published TCR beta repertoires from over 500 donors and added high-resolution HLA genotyping to investigate patterns of TCR occurrence. A later genetic analysis used genome-wide SNP genotypes for about 60% of the roughly 700 donors, treating that subset as a discovery cohort. Across 398 genotyped donors of the cohort, an average of approximately 240,000 unique TCR beta nucleotide sequences per donor were sequenced, and roughly 17% of those sequences were non-productive. The T cell repertoires of 550 to 850 subjects were profiled by immunosequencing and related to cytomegalovirus serostatus. The genetic ancestry cluster associated with self-reported Caucasian donors included over 80% of the roughly 400 genotyped donors. All discovery cohort repertoires had been generated on a single sequencing platform. An earlier analysis of around 580 of the donors used high-throughput TCR beta sequencing to judge whether each TCR beta V gene segment behaved as functional or pseudogenic. Both class I and class II loci were covered by HLA typing, at four-digit resolution. Approximately 310 gigabases of sequencing data and around 87 million unique TCR sequences were included in an early release covering about 700 HLA-typed donors.

The paper as a whole reports these results and caveats: Compared with the roughly 710-donor mean, donors in an Asian-associated ancestry cluster had fewer N-insertions in productive TCRs, according to a later genetic analysis. At a false discovery rate of 0.05, a later analysis linked under 20,000 TCR beta sequences to specific HLA alleles. When HLA alleles, especially DR and DQ, strongly co-occurred, TCR associations were difficult to assign to individual alleles. A group of highly shared sequence variants was considered likely to be a technical artifact of the sequencing pipeline. Three of the identified cytomegalovirus-associated TCR beta chains were confirmed in vitro to be specific for cytomegalovirus antigens. In a later analysis, HLA-associated TCR beta chains were found to be more clonally expanded and to have lower generation probabilities than equally common non-associated chains. Linkage disequilibrium might explain the correlated functional status among segregating V segments, but an unknown experimental factor could not be ruled out. The presence/absence analyses assumed that sequencing depth was roughly uniform across donors, and that assumption may not be true. In a later analysis, TCR association rates were found to vary across HLA loci, with the most associated TCRs seen for DRB1 alleles and the fewest for HLA-C alleles. The classifier was reported to diagnose cytomegalovirus status with high specificity and sensitivity in both the original cohort and the validation cohort. According to a later analysis, most CMV-associated TCR beta chains appeared to be HLA-restricted, and the HLA associations seemed to be driven largely by CMV exposure. Most TCR sequences were observed very rarely across donors, whereas some public TCRs were present in many individuals. CMV serostatus was the only immune exposure information available for the cohort. The cohort was sequenced for TCR beta chains only, and without alpha or paired-chain data the features that could be detected were limited. The 87-base-pair reads could not distinguish some IMGT-functional V segments, including TRBV6-2 and TRBV6-3, so those segments were excluded. Because counts were too low, roughly 16 rarely observed V segments, including chromosome 9 orphons, were excluded from the earlier analysis of around 590 of the donors. A further reported finding was that TCR beta sequences accurately predicted the HLA-A and HLA-B alleles for most subjects in the first cohort. Broadly in line with IMGT annotations, most TCR beta V segments showed up in productive rearrangements about 87% or about 30% of the time in an earlier analysis of about 500 of the donors. According to the authors, the approach could potentially be generalized to other disease states and immunological phenotypes. According to a later analysis, parvovirus B19, influenza, CMV and Epstein-Barr virus appeared linked to several top co-occurrence clusters. The study gave a list of about 150 TCR beta chains associated with cytomegalovirus. Because HLA typing was unavailable for some donors at each locus, only the typed subset was used in association tests. In a later genetic analysis, a missense DCLRE1C variant was associated with V-gene and J-gene trimming of TCR beta chains, and the association was replicated in an independent cohort.

V is clipped by 1 base and J by 7 bases, and the sequence between their germline boundaries is 7 bases long. The CDR3 covers 12 residues, taking in both the cysteine and the phenylalanine. CDR3 DNA only is kept here, 36 bases in frame from base 1. From a lookup of the germline V gene (reference sequence), CDR1 and CDR2 are SEHNR and FQNEAQ. Libraries came from the immunoSEQ multiplex PCR assay. A mixture of 60 forward primers for TCR Vbeta segments and 13 reverse primers for TCR Jbeta segments was used in the multiplex PCR. Amplification of the CDR3 region of rearranged TCR beta genes was performed with a multiplex PCR assay on genomic DNA. On the Illumina HiSeq System, the amplified TCR beta libraries were sequenced as 87-base-pair reads. Regarding the original processing steps: A later analysis counted tens of millions of unique TCR beta chains across the 666 repertoires, and around 9.9 million of these chains were shared by at least two donors. Raw reads were error-corrected and collapsed into unique sequences with a nearest-neighbor algorithm that merged closely related sequences to remove PCR and sequencing errors. CDR3 sequences were aligned to IMGT reference sequences to assign V, D and J gene segments. For a sequence to be retained, a match of at least six nucleotides was required to both a V gene segment and a J gene segment. Rearrangements were classified as productive when the CDR3 lacked stop codons and remained in frame with V and J, and all other rearrangements were classified as non-productive. CDR3 was defined according to IMGT convention as the region running from the second conserved V-encoded cysteine to the conserved J-encoded phenylalanine. The earlier analysis of 587 of the donors excluded sequences that lacked an unambiguous match to a single V gene segment. An earlier analysis of fewer than 650 of the donors classified V segments as functional when productive rearrangements were above 56.7% and as segregating when the standard deviation between donors was above 5%. A statistical classification framework was built to diagnose cytomegalovirus status from the catalog of TCR beta chain sequences. In a later analysis, TCR nucleotide sequences were compared against IMGT/GENE-DB human TR gene sequences so that V and J genes could be assigned. The TCRdist pipeline was used in a later analysis to assign CDR3 sequences and most-parsimonious VDJ recombination scenarios. In a later analysis, each TCR beta chain was defined by its CDR3 amino acid sequence together with its V-gene family, and reads lacking a unique V-gene family were excluded. In a later analysis, fewer than 650 highly shared, low-generation-probability nucleotide sequences were removed to address suspected cross-contamination and a sequencing artifact. In a later analysis, a clonal expansion index was calculated for each public chain from normalized within-repertoire ranks of inferred template counts. A later analysis computed generation probabilities with a VDJ recombination model fitted to out-of-frame rearrangements, and checked the results against IGoR. Hypergeometric tests were used in a later analysis to score TCR-TCR, TCR-HLA and TCR-CMV co-occurrence, with a repertoire-size bias correction applied to the TCR pairs. In a later analysis, false discovery rates were estimated by permuting HLA or CMV assignments 20 times. A later analysis grouped co-occurring TCRs with DBSCAN, adding TCRdist sequence similarity when clustering within HLA-allele-positive subsets. Co-occurrence clustering excluded repertoires with fewer than 30,000 or more than 120,000 public chains, plus five with anomalous nucleotide sharing. TCRdb carries this immuneACCESS record with in-frame sequences only. Its versions omit some clonotypes, under half of them owing to an unresolved V gene in the studies checked, with the rest unexplained. That table is the source of V, J and clone size, and D and trimming were worked out from the DNA. For this sample the table gives about 54,000 clones, of which approximately 81% were detected only once. The ten largest clones take up roughly 3.2% of the sample.

Concerning this clone itself: The antigen it binds to is not known. Base qualities were left out, and no much larger clone turns up one base away.

The cohort consisted of more than 650 healthy bone marrow donors. Cohort members were all nominally healthy when sampled, although unrecorded immune exposures were likely present. The donor tested CMV seronegative, placing the donor among the 352 seronegative members of the cohort. A peripheral blood sample was provided by each donor, and peripheral blood mononuclear cells were used for TCR beta sequencing. The Qiagen DNeasy Blood Extraction Kit was used to extract genomic DNA from the blood cell samples. The TCR originated in a woman aged 18-29 years in good health and CMV-seronegative. Input material: PBMCs. The sequence joins TRBV7-9 to TRBJ1-1; matching of 6 bases hints at TRBD1 as the D gene. The bases are TGTGCCAGCAGCTTAGGAGGGGGTGAAGCTTTCTTT. This yields the protein CASSLGGGEAFF.